This T cell receptor beta chain was profiled in a study of radiotherapy plus CTLA-4 blockade in lung cancer listed by TCRdb under 2018. Regarding the complete study: Objective responses were observed in 18% of enrolled patients, and disease control was achieved in 25% to 40%. Overall results and qualifications from the work: Early dynamic changes in blood T cell clones, together with increased serum interferon-beta after radiation, were reported as the strongest predictors of response. After treatment with radiotherapy and ipilimumab, TCR clones that came from tumors expanded in the peripheral blood.

Library preparation was by the immunoSEQ multiplex PCR assay. The immuneACCESS repertoire file appears here via TCRdb, limited to in-frame rearrangements. These files lack a portion of the clones; in checked studies, under half of the deficit traces to unresolved V genes, and the cause of the others is not known. The sample contains tens of thousands of clones, 79% of them found a single time. About 8.5% of the sample goes to the ten largest clones. The study evaluated CTLA-4 blockade (ipilimumab) given together with focal radiation therapy in patients who had chemo-refractory metastatic non-small-cell lung cancer. A remark on this clone: The antigen it recognizes is unknown. No base quality information exists; no much larger clone differs at one position.

Sequenced material: peripheral blood, taken from a patient treated with radiotherapy plus ipilimumab. This TCR came from a human donor with non-small cell lung cancer who had a complete response to radiotherapy plus ipilimumab.

The bases read TGTGCCAGCAGTTACGCCTTCACAGACACCATATATTTT. Its coded protein is CASSYAFTDTIYF. The chain employs TRBV6-5 and TRBJ1-3, with the D gene uncertain. Spanning cysteine to phenylalanine, the CDR3 consists of 13 amino acids. Left in the record is the CDR3 DNA by itself, 39 bases read in frame from the first base. From the germline V gene, CDR1 is MNHEY and CDR2 is SVGAGI. The junction shows trimming of 2 bases on V and 8 bases on J, plus 10 bases between the germline ends.